This T cell receptor beta chain was profiled in a study of blood T cell repertoires in COVID-19. Across the study: COVID-19 samples, acute and convalescent, were from the United States, Italy and Spain. PBMCs, B-cell-depleted T cells, or T cells were the source of the cDNA or gDNA that made up the material.

In the authors' workflow: Nucleated cell counts were estimated from reference gene primer amplification. Measured with immunoSEQ multiplex PCR; TCRdb has only the in-frame clones, and not every one. That table is the source of V, J and clone size, and D and trimming were worked out from the DNA. The sample yields approximately 190,000 clones, about 85% seen once. Enrolled through a virtual design, the participants were between 18 and 89 years of age and came from approximately 25 US areas. From germline, CDR1 is SGDLS and CDR2 YYNGEE. There are 19 residues in the CDR3. V lost 3 bases and J lost 1, with 20 bases in between.

The specimen was PBMCs or T cells enriched from blood (not recorded which). The receptor's source is a woman aged 40 to 50 in a cohort exposed to, infected with or recovered from COVID-19 (not recorded which). The rearrangement uses TRBV9 and TRBJ2-6, with D possibly TRBD1 on 5 matching bases. The CDR3 coding sequence is TGTGCCAGCAGCGCCCTAGGGGCCAGGGAAAAATCTGGGGCCAACGTCCTGACTTTC. Its translation: CASSALGAREKSGANVLTF.